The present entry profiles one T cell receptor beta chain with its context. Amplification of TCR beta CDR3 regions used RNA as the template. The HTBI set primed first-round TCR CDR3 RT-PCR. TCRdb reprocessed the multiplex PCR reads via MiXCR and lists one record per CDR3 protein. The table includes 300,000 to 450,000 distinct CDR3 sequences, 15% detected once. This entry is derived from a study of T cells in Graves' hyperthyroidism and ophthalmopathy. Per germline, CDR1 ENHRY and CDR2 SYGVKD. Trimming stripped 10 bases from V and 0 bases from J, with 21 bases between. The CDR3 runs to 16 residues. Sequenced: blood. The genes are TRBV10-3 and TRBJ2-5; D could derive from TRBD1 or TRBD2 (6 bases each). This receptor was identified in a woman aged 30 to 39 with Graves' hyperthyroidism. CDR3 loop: CATLDSGASYQETQYF. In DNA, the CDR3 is TGTGCCACCCTCGATTCGGGGGCCTCGTACCAAGAGACCCAGTACTTC.